Following are 9 T cell receptor beta chains from one sample sequenced in a study of blood T cell repertoires in COVID-19. Sequencing was performed with immunoSEQ multiplex PCR; in TCRdb, only in-frame clones are kept and a portion is missing. This sample yields around 99,000 clones, of which around 79% are seen a single time; over 15% belongs to the top ten. Sequenced material: peripheral blood. These receptors all stem from a woman aged 80 or older with active or convalescent COVID-19.

The genes are TRBV7-9 and TRBJ1-2; no clear D gene. The V end was cut by 4 bases, the J end by 5 bases, with 8 bases between. The CDR3 runs to 12 residues. Germline V CDR1 and CDR2: SEHNR, FQNEAQ (reference sequence). The CDR3, as DNA: TGTGCCAGCAGCTCTTCTCTGTATGGCTACACCTTC. Amino acid sequence: CASSSSLYGYTF.

A few counts support this clone. This chain joins TRBV2 and TRBJ1-1; D might be TRBD1 (5 bases). The CDR3 length is 13 residues. The V gene lost 6 bases and the J gene lost 4 bases, with 12 bases spanning the gap. Germline V gene data show CDR1 as SNHLY and CDR2 as FYNNEI. CDR3 sequence (DNA): TGTGCCAGCAGACGCAGGGATTTCACTGAAGCTTTCTTT. As protein: CASRRRDFTEAFF.

This clone came up a few times. The chain recombines TRBV11-2 with TRBJ2-5; perhaps TRBD2 as D (6 bases). V was clipped by 0 bases and J by 3 bases, with 11 bases between them. Germline values: CDR1 SGHAT, CDR2 FQNNGV. The CDR3 is 15 amino acids. The CDR3 loop is CASSLDPGGEETQYF. The CDR3, as DNA: TGTGCCAGCAGCTTAGATCCGGGCGGGGAAGAGACCCAGTACTTC.

This clone was observed a few times. The rearrangement links TRBV19 to TRBJ2-7, with 8 bases aligning to TRBD2. The germline gives CDR1 LNHDA, CDR2 SQIVND (reference sequence). The CDR3 consists of 13 residues. V gave up 7 bases and J gave up 4 bases; unmatched junction bases: 6. CDR3 residues: CASTSGSEYEQYF. For the CDR3, the DNA is TGTGCCAGTACCAGCGGGAGTGAGTACGAGCAGTACTTC.

This clone has at least ten counts. The rearrangement joins TRBV3-1 (or the pseudogene TRBV3-2) to TRBJ2-1, with D unclear. Deletions cut 3 bases from V and 10 bases from J, with 7 bases between. Germline CDR1 is LGHDT and CDR2 is YNNKEL (reference sequence). There are 11 residues in the CDR3. CDR3 sequence: CASSHLSEQFF. Written as DNA, the CDR3 is TGTGCCAGCAGCCATCTCTCGGAGCAGTTCTTC.

This clone has only a few counts. The CDR3 sequence: CSVIYRDRGYEQYF. The CDR3 DNA is TGCAGCGTCATCTACCGGGACAGGGGCTACGAGCAGTACTTC. The chain combines TRBV29-1 with TRBJ2-7, with 10 positions matching TRBD1. Germline CDR1 is SQVTM and CDR2 is ANQGSEA. The V gene end was trimmed by 6 bases and the J gene end by 3 bases; junction bases not matched to a gene: 8. This CDR3 contains 14 residues.

This sequence joins TRBV5-6 and TRBJ2-1, with 7 nucleotides matching TRBD1. The germline CDR1 and CDR2 sequences are SGHDT and YYEEEE. Unmatched junction bases numbered 8, after V lost 3 bases and J lost 2 bases. This CDR3 is 16 amino acids long. In DNA, the CDR3 is TGTGCCAGCAGCTATACTACGGGACAGACCTACAATGAGCAGTTCTTC. Translation: CASSYTTGQTYNEQFF.

A remark on this clone: One junction end disagrees with the germline gene, perhaps due to a read error. The chain recombines TRBV5-1 with TRBJ1-1; TRBD1 aligns across 7 bases. The CDR3 contains 14 residues. Looked up from germline, CDR1 is SGHRS and CDR2 is YFSETQ. The CDR3 DNA follows: TGTGCCAGCAGAGGGGGCTTTATGAACACTGAAGCTTTCTTT. As protein: CASRGGFMNTEAFF.

V is TRBV18 and J is TRBJ1-5, with 10 bases that match TRBD1. This CDR3 contains 16 residues. The germline gives CDR1 KGHSH, CDR2 LQKENI. J gave up 1 base and V 4 bases, and 4 bases lay outside the gene matches. CDR3 coding DNA: TGTGCCAGCTCACAGGGACAGGGGCCAAGCAATCAGCCCCAGCATTTT. It codes for CASSQGQGPSNQPQHF.